What follows is one T cell receptor (beta chain) and its context. The record originates from a study of blood T cell repertoires in COVID-19. On the study more broadly: PBMCs, B-cell-depleted T cells, or T cells were the source of the cDNA or gDNA that made up the material.

Each participant's cohort was designated according to participant-reported clinical history. Authors' processing steps: Reference gene primers were amplified, and this amplification served to estimate nucleated cell counts. Data came from immunoSEQ multiplex PCR; TCRdb stores just in-frame clones and leaves some out. The DNA was the basis for D and trimming; V, J and clone size are from that table. Of hundreds of thousands of clones in the sample, about nine tenths were seen once. The V gene's germline CDR1 is SEHNR and CDR2 FQNEAQ (reference sequence). The V gene end was trimmed by 5 bases and the J gene end by 5 bases; junction bases not matched to a gene: 2. CDR3 size: 13 residues.

The chain uses TRBV7-9 and TRBJ1-4; TRBD1 matches 7 bases. The clonotype was recovered from a woman aged 40 to 50 who had recovered from COVID-19. Specimen: PBMCs or T cells enriched from blood (not recorded which). The CDR3 nucleotides read TGTGCCAGCAGCCCGGGACAGAATGAAAAACTGTTTTTT. This encodes CASSPGQNEKLFF.